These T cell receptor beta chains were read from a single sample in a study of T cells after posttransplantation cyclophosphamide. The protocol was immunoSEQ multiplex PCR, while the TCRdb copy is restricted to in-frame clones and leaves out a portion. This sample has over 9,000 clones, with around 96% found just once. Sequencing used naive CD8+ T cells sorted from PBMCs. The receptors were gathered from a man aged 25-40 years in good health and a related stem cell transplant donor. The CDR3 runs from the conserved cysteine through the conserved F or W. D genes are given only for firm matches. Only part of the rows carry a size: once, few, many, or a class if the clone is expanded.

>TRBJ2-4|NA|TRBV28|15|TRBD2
TGTGCCAGCAGTCCACTAGCGGGGGGGCGGGACATTCAGTACTTC
CASSPLAGGRDIQYF
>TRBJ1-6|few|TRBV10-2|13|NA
TGCGCCAGCGCCCGCGACTATAATTCACCCCTCCACTTT
CASARDYNSPLHF
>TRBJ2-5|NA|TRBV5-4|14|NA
TGTGCCAGCAGCAATCGACAGCTCCAAGAGACCCAGTACTTC
CASSNRQLQETQYF
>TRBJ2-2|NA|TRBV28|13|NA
TGTGCCAGCAGTTTCTCAGGGTCCGGGGAGCTGTTTTTT
CASSFSGSGELFF
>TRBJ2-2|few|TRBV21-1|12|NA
TGTGCCAGCAGCAAGGGCTCCGGGGAGCTGTTTTTT
CASSKGSGELFF
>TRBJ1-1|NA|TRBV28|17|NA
TGTGCCAGCAGTTCGACTTGGGGGGGGCCATACGACACTGAAGCTTTCTTT
CASSSTWGGPYDTEAFF
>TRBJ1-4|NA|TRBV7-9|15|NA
TGTGCCAGCAGCCTAAAATCCGGGTTCGATGAAAAACTGTTTTTT
CASSLKSGFDEKLFF
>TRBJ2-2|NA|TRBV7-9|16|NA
TGTGCCAGCAGCTCAGTACAGGGCTTAGGTACCGGGGAGCTGTTTTTT
CASSSVQGLGTGELFF
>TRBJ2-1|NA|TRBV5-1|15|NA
TGCGCCAGCAGCTTGGACCAGGGGCTCTACAATGAGCAGTTCTTC
CASSLDQGLYNEQFF
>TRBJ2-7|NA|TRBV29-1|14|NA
TGCAGCGTTGGAAGTGTGGGGCTCAAATACGAGCAGTACTTC
CSVGSVGLKYEQYF
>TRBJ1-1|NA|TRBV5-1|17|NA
TGCGCCAGCAGCGTAGGCCCAGTGACAGGCCCTGACCTCGGGGCTTTCTTT
CASSVGPVTGPDLGAFF
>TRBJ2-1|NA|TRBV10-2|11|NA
TGCGCCACCCACGGAGTCAATGAGCAGTTCTTC
CATHGVNEQFF
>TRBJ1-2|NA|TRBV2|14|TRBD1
TGTGCCAGCAGCCCAGGGACAGGGGCCGATGGCTACACCTTC
CASSPGTGADGYTF
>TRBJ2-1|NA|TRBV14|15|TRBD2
TGTGCCAGCAGCCGGGGGACTAGCGGGGGAAATGAGCAGTTCTTC
CASSRGTSGGNEQFF
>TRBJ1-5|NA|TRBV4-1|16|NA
TGCGCCAGCAGCCAAGGGGGGCGGGGGAGCAATCAGCCCCAGCATTTT
CASSQGGRGSNQPQHF
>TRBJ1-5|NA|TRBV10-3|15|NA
TGTGCCATCAGTGAGTCGCTACAGGTCAATCAGCCCCAGCATTTT
CAISESLQVNQPQHF
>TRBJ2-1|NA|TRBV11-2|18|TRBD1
TGTGCCAGCTCACCCGGGACAGAGTTCTCCTGGGGCTACAATGAGCAGTTCTTC
CASSPGTEFSWGYNEQFF
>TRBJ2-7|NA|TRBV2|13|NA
TGTGCCAGCAGTGGCACAAGAACCTACGAGCAGTACTTC
CASSGTRTYEQYF
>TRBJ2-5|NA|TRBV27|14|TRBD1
TGTGCCAGCAGTCCGTGGGACAGACAAGAGACCCAGTACTTC
CASSPWDRQETQYF
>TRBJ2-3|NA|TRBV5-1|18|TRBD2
TGCGCCAGCAGCTGGAGACTAGCGGGGGACGATCTAACAGATACGCAGTATTTT
CASSWRLAGDDLTDTQYF
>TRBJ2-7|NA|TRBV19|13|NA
TGTGCCAGTAGTATAGACGCTACAGGTATTCAGTACTTC
CASSIDATGIQYF
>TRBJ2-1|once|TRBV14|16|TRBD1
TGTGCCAGCAGCCAACTTGAGACAGGGGACCTCAATGAGCAGTTCTTC
CASSQLETGDLNEQFF
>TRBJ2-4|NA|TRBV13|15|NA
TGTGCCAGCAGCTTAGGGCACAGAGCCAAAAACATTCAGTACTTC
CASSLGHRAKNIQYF
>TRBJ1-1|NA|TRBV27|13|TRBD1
TGTGCCAGCAGTATCTACGGGGACAGTGAAGCTTTCTTT
CASSIYGDSEAFF
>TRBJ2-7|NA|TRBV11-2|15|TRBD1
TGTGCCAGCAGCCCACCGGGACAGGGCGGGTACGAGCAGTACTTC
CASSPPGQGGYEQYF
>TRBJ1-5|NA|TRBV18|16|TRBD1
TGTGCCAGCTCCCCGTCGGGGGACAGATACAATCAGCCCCAGCATTTT
CASSPSGDRYNQPQHF
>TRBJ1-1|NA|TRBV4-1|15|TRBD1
TGCGCCAGCAGCCCCCCCCAACAGGGGGCCACTGAAGCTTTCTTT
CASSPPQQGATEAFF
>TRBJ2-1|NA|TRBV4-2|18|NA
TGTGCCAGCAGCCAGAACCTAGGGCGGACTCCTCCATACAATGAGCAGTTCTTC
CASSQNLGRTPPYNEQFF
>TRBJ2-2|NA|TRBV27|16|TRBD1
TGTGCCAGCAGCACCTACACAGGGGAGTCCACCGGGGAGCTGTTTTTT
CASSTYTGESTGELFF
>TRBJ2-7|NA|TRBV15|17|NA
TGTGCCACCAGCAGAGACCACCTAACGACCGGGACCTACGAGCAGTACTTC
CATSRDHLTTGTYEQYF
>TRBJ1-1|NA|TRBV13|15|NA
TGTGCCAGCAGCTTAAATCAGGGGCCGAACACTGAAGCTTTCTTT
CASSLNQGPNTEAFF
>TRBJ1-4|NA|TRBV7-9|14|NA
TGTGCCACCGGGAGGGGTGCGGCTAATGAAAAACTGTTTTTT
CATGRGAANEKLFF
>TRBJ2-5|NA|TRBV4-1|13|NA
TGCGCCAGCAGCCAAGACACGGAAGAGACCCAGTACTTC
CASSQDTEETQYF
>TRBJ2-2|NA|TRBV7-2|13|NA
TGTGCCAGCAGCCCTCCGGGCACCGGGGAGCTGTTTTTT
CASSPPGTGELFF
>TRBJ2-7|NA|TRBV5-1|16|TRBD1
TGCGCCAGCAGGCCCAGGGGACAGGGGGCGTTCGGCGAGCAGTACTTC
CASRPRGQGAFGEQYF
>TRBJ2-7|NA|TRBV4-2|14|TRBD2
TGTGCCAGCAGCCAAGCCAGCGGGGGCAACGAGCAGTACTTC
CASSQASGGNEQYF
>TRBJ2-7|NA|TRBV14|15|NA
TGTGCCAGCAGCCAAGACTCGAACAGGGTATACGAGCAGTACTTC
CASSQDSNRVYEQYF
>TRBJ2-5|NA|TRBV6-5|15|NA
TGTGCCAGCAGTTACTCGGCAGGAATAGTGGAGACCCAGTACTTC
CASSYSAGIVETQYF
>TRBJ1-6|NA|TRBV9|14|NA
TGTGCCAGCAGCGCGGGGGGGACGGGACATCACCTCCACTTT
CASSAGGTGHHLHF
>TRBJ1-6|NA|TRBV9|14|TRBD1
TGTGCCAGCAGCGTAACAGGGGATAATTCACCCCTCCACTTT
CASSVTGDNSPLHF
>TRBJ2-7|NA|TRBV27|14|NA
TGTGCCAGCAGTTGGGGGCAGAACCCCTACGAGCAGTACTTC
CASSWGQNPYEQYF
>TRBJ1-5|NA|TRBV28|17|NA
TGTGCCAGCAGTTTCACTCCGGGGACTTATAGCAATCAGCCCCAGCATTTT
CASSFTPGTYSNQPQHF